The next 21 T cell receptor beta chains were all read from a single sample in a study of CD8 T cells in Susac syndrome. Reverse transcription of roughly 0.5 to 1 ug RNA was carried out with random hexamers. One entry per CDR3 protein, called by TCRdb with MiXCR from the immunoSEQ multiplex PCR reads. The table records some 200,000 distinct CDR3 sequences, nearly 97% of them present only once. Sequencing used CD4+ T cells from PBMCs. The receptors originated from a human donor with Susac syndrome.

The V call is TRBV3-1, the J call TRBJ2-3, with D maybe TRBD1 (5 bases). This CDR3 has 14 residues. Germline assignment: CDR1 LGHDT and CDR2 YNNKEL (reference sequence). V was clipped by 5 bases and J by 0 bases, with 9 bases between them. The CDR3 sequence is CASSETASTDTQYF. In nucleotides, the CDR3 is TGTGCCAGCAGCGAGACAGCGAGCACAGATACGCAGTATTTT.

J is TRBJ2-2 and V is TRBV9; D is uncertain. The CDR3 loop spans 12 amino acids. Trimming removed 4 bases at V and 0 bases at J, with 1 base between. Germline V lookup: CDR1 SGDLS, CDR2 YYNGEE. The CDR3 DNA is TGTGCCAGCAGCACGAACACCGGGGAGCTGTTTTTT. Encoded protein: CASSTNTGELFF. The complete variable domain, with remaining parts taken from reference TRBV9 and TRBJ2-2, reads DSGVTQTPKHLITATGQRVTLRCSPRSGDLSVYWYQQSLDQGLQFLIQYYNGEERAKGNILERFSAQQFPDLHSELNLSSLELGDSALYFCASSTNTGELFFGEGSRLTVL.

The V gene is TRBV2, the J gene TRBJ2-1; 10 nucleotides agree with TRBD2. Germline V gene lookup returns CDR1 SNHLY and CDR2 FYNNEI. J gave up 9 bases and V 9 bases, and 11 bases lay outside the gene matches. The CDR3 extends over 14 amino acids. The chain's CDR3 is CASAGSGGATEQFF. CDR3 DNA sequence: TGTGCCAGTGCTGGAAGCGGGGGGGCGACTGAGCAGTTCTTC.

The chain has TRBV14 and TRBJ1-5; D ambiguous. CDR3 length: 15 residues. Per the germline V gene, CDR1 is SGHDN and CDR2 is FVKESK. V shed 3 bases and J shed 5 bases, with 14 bases lying between them. CDR3 sequence: CASSQYRSTYQPQHF. The CDR3 DNA follows: TGTGCCAGCAGCCAGTACAGATCAACCTATCAGCCCCAGCATTTT.

Here the CDR3 reads CASSQVFGANVLTF. The CDR3 DNA follows: TGTGCCAGCAGCCAGGTGTTTGGGGCCAACGTCCTGACTTTC. This chain connects TRBV3-1 to TRBJ2-6; D uncertain. CDR1 LGHDT and CDR2 YNNKEL come from the germline V gene (reference sequence). The CDR3 sequence is 14 residues long. Trimming stripped 3 bases from V and 3 bases from J, with 6 bases between.

This chain connects TRBV7-3 to TRBJ2-1; D is undetermined. Trimming removed 4 bases at V and 6 bases at J, with 7 bases between. The CDR3 is 12 residues long. Germline V gene sequence: CDR1 SGHTA, CDR2 FQGTGA. The CDR3 bases are TGTGCCAGCAGCTCCCCTCCCAATGAGCAGTTCTTC. It translates to CASSSPPNEQFF.

V is TRBV7-9 and J is TRBJ2-7, with TRBD2 matching 7 bases. The germline V gene has CDR1 SEHNR and CDR2 FQNEAQ (reference sequence). V was clipped by 1 base and J by 11 bases; unmatched bases: 5. The CDR3 is 12 amino acids. Here the CDR3 DNA reads TGTGCCAGCAGCTTAGAAGCGGGGAGCGAGTACTTC. Protein product: CASSLEAGSEYF.

The chain couples TRBV20-1 to TRBJ2-1, with 10 bases identical to TRBD1. The CDR3 sequence is 14 residues long. Germline-derived CDR1 and CDR2 are DFQATT and SNEGSKA (reference sequence). Trimming cost V 6 bases and J 6 bases; bases outside gene matches: 8. The DNA of the CDR3 is TGCAGTGCAGGTCGACAGGGGGCGAGCAATGAGCAGTTCTTC. It is translated as CSAGRQGASNEQFF.

This chain links TRBV20-1 with TRBJ2-1; TRBD2 matches 11 bases. This CDR3 spans 15 amino acids. Unmatched junction bases numbered 5, after V lost 0 bases and J lost 7 bases. In germline, CDR1 is DFQATT, CDR2 SNEGSKA (reference sequence). Here the CDR3 reads CSARDISGGANEQFF. For the CDR3, the DNA is TGCAGTGCTAGAGATATTAGCGGGGGGGCTAATGAGCAGTTCTTC.

The genes are TRBV5-1 and TRBJ2-1, with TRBD2 matching 11 bases. The CDR3 has 13 amino acids. The germline V gene has CDR1 SGHRS and CDR2 YFSETQ. J lost 6 bases, V lost 6 bases, and 2 bases had no gene match. DNA for the CDR3: TGCGCCAGCAAACTAGCGGGGGTCAATGAGCAGTTCTTC. This encodes CASKLAGVNEQFF.

V gene TRBV12-3 or TRBV12-4 combines with J gene TRBJ2-5; 10 bases line up with TRBD2. The CDR3 runs to 14 residues. Trimming took 3 bases from V and 4 from J; bases not matched to a gene: 2. CDR3 in DNA: TGTGCCAGCAGTTTCCGGACTAGCGGAGAGACCCAGTACTTC. This sequence encodes CASSFRTSGETQYF.

This clonotype has just one count. The rearrangement uses TRBV27 and TRBJ1-5; D gene unclear. The germline CDR1 and CDR2 sequences are MNHEY and SMNVEV (reference sequence). The length of the CDR3 is 16 residues. V was pared by 5 bases and J by 3 bases, with 17 bases between. In nucleotides, the CDR3 is TGTGCCAGCAGTCAAGTACCATGGACGGACAATCAGCCCCAGCATTTT. Its protein is CASSQVPWTDNQPQHF.

The chain uses TRBV29-1 and TRBJ2-7; D might be TRBD1 (7 bases). CDR3 length equals 15 residues. In germline, CDR1 is SQVTM, CDR2 ANQGSEA. The V end was cut by 3 bases, the J end by 5 bases, with 20 bases between. The CDR3 DNA sequence: TGCAGCGTTGAGGGGGGCAGGGGGGAGTTGAACGAGCAGTACTTC. It is translated as CSVEGGRGELNEQYF.

The chain carries TRBV11-2 and TRBJ1-1; TRBD1 agrees at 8 bases. The germline V gene encodes CDR1 SGHAT and CDR2 FQNNGV. V lost 4 bases to trimming and J lost 1 base; unmatched junction nucleotides: 5. The CDR3 contains 15 residues. CDR3 amino acids: CASSWRTGQNTEAFF. The CDR3 region has the DNA TGTGCCAGCAGCTGGAGGACAGGGCAGAACACTGAAGCTTTCTTT.

V and J are TRBV20-1 and TRBJ2-3; either TRBD1 or TRBD2 may supply D (5 bases each). The CDR3 loop spans 15 amino acids. The V end lost 3 bases, the J end lost 4 bases, and 17 bases lay between the germline ends. Germline values: CDR1 DFQATT, CDR2 SNEGSKA (reference sequence). The chain's CDR3 is CSASGAGQGADTQYF. CDR3 nucleotides: TGCAGTGCTAGCGGGGCCGGGCAGGGCGCAGATACGCAGTATTTT.

Only one count was recorded for this clonotype. In nucleotides, the CDR3 is TGCGCCAGCAGCTTCGACGAGCAGTACTTC. Protein product: CASSFDEQYF. This sequence joins TRBV5-1 and TRBJ2-7; D is uncertain. Trimming left V 2 bases short and J 5 bases short, with 2 bases between. This CDR3 has 10 amino acids. CDR1 and CDR2 (germline): SGHRS, YFSETQ. Complete variable domain (other parts from reference TRBV5-1 and TRBJ2-7): KAGVTQTPRYLIKTRGQQVTLSCSPISGHRSVSWYQQTPGQGLQFLFEYFSETQRNKGNFPGRFSGRQFSNSRSEMNVSTLELGDSALYLCASSFDEQYFGPGTRLTVT.

This clonotype was found once. This chain connects TRBV7-9 to TRBJ2-2; D perhaps matches TRBD1 (6 bases). The CDR3 sequence is 14 residues long. Germline V gives CDR1 SEHNR, CDR2 FQNEAQ (reference sequence). V lost 3 bases, J lost 6 bases, and 11 bases lay in between. The CDR3 loop is CASSLQGKAGELFF. The CDR3 DNA reads TGTGCCAGCAGCTTGCAGGGGAAAGCCGGGGAGCTGTTTTTT.

This chain uses TRBV6-1 with TRBJ1-5; D perhaps matches TRBD1 (6 bases). Looked up from germline, CDR1 is MNHNS and CDR2 is SASEGT. The CDR3 extends over 16 amino acids. V gave up 6 bases and J gave up 10 bases, with 25 bases separating them. As DNA, the CDR3 is TGTGCCAGCAGCCGAAGGGACACCCGTGGTGTTCTACCCCAGCATTTT. Amino acid sequence: CASSRRDTRGVLPQHF.

This sequence joins TRBV29-1 and TRBJ2-7, with D possibly matching TRBD1 (5 bases). Looked up from germline, CDR1 is SQVTM and CDR2 is ANQGSEA. This CDR3 contains 13 residues. V was clipped by 3 bases and J by 0 bases, with 9 bases between them. In DNA form, the CDR3 reads TGCAGCGTTGATGGCCAGGGCTCCTACGAGCAGTACTTC. It codes for CSVDGQGSYEQYF.

The chain links TRBV12-5 to TRBJ2-1, with 9 bases aligning to TRBD2. The CDR3 is 19 amino acids. The germline V gene encodes CDR1 LGHNT and CDR2 FRNRAP. V was pared by 0 bases and J by 5 bases, with 14 bases of the junction left unmatched. The CDR3, as DNA: TGTGCTAGTGGTTTGGTAATCGCGGGGGGGCCTAGTCGCCACAATGAGCAGTTCTTC. Translation gives CASGLVIAGGPSRHNEQFF.

The V and J genes are TRBV12-3 or TRBV12-4 and TRBJ2-7, with D unclear. The V end lost 8 bases, the J end lost 5 bases, and 10 bases lay between the germline ends. The CDR3 is made up of 11 amino acids. The CDR3: CASLASHEQYF. CDR3 coding DNA: TGTGCCAGCCTTGCGAGCCACGAGCAGTACTTC.